This record covers a single TCR beta chain. The source of the sample is a study of T cells in women clearing cervical HPV infection. Study as a whole: Cases' blood sampling followed lesion detection by median about 150 days (90 to 200).

Clones were read by immunoSEQ multiplex PCR, and TCRdb kept only the in-frame ones, dropping some. Its table lists 30,000 to 40,000 clones. Dot-blot hybridization genotyped cervical HPV amplified with MY09/MY11 PCR. The material sequenced was blood buffy coat. The receptor was isolated from a woman between 18 and 75 years old with a cervical HPV16 infection that either progressed to CIN3+ or cleared (not recorded which).

The part of the CDR3 DNA that was read is TGTGCCAGCAGCCCCCTAGCCAAAAACATT. It specifies CASSPLAKNI. The entire CDR3 protein is CASSPLAKNIQYF. J is TRBJ2-4 and V is TRBV14, with unresolved D. The read finishes 3 residues shy of the CDR3 end, and the germline J gene is used to complete it. The CDR3 covers 13 residues. Germline V lookup: CDR1 SGHDN, CDR2 FVKESK. Deletions cut 4 bases from V and 0 bases from J, with 4 bases between.